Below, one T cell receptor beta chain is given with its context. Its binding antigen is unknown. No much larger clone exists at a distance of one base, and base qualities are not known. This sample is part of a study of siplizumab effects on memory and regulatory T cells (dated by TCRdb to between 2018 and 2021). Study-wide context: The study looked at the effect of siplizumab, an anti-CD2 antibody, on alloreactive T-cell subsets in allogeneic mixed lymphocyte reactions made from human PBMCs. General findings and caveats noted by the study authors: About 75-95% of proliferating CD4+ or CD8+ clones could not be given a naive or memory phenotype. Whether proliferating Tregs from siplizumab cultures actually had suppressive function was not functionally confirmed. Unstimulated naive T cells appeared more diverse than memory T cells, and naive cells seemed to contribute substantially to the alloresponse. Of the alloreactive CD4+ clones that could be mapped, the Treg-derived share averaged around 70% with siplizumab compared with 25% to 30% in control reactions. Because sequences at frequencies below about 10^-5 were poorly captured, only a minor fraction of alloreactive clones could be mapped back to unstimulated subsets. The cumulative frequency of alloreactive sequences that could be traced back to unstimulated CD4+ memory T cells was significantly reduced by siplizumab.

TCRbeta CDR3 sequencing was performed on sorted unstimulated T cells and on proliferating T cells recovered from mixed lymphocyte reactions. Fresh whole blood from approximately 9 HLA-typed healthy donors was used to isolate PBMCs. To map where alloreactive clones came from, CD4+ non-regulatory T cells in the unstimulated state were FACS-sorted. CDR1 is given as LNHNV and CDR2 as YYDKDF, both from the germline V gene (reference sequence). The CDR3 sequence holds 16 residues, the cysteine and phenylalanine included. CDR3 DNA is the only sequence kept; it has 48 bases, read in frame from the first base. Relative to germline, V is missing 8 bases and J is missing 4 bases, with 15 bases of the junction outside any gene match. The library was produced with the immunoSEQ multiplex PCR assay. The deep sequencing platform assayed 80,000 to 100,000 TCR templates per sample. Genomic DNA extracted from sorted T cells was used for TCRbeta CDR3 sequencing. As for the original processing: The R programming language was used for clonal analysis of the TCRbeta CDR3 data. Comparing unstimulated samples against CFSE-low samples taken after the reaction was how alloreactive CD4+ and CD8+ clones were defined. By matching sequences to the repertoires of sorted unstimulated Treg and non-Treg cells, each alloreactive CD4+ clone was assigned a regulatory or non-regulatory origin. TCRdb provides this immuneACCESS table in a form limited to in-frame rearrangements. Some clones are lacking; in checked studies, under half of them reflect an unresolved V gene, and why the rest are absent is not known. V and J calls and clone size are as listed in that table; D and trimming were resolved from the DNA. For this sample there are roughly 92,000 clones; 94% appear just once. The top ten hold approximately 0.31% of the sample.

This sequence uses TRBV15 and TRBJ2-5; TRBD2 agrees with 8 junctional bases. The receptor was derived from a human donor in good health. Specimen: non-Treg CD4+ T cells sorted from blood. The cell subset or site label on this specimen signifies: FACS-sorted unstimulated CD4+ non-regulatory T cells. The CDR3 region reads CATLLRTGGGGETQYF. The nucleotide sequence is TGTGCCACCCTCCTTCGGACCGGGGGGGGTGGAGAGACCCAGTACTTC. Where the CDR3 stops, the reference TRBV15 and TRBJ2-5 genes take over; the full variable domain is DAMVIQNPRYQVTQFGKPVTLSCSQTLNHNVMYWYQQKSSQAPKLLFHYYDKDFNNEADTPDNFQSRRPNTSFCFLDIRSPGLGDTAMYLCATLLRTGGGGETQYFGPGTRLLVL.